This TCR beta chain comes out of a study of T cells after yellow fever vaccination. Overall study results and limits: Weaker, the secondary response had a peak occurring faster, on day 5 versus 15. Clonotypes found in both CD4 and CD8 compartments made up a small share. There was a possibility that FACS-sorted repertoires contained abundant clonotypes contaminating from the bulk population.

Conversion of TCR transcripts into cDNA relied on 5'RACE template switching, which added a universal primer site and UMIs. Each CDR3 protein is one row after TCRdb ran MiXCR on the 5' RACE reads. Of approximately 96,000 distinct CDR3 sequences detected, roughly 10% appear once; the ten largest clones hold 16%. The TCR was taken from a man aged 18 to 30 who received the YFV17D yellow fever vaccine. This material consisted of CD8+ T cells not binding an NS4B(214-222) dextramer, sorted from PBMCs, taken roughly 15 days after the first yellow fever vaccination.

CDR3 sequence reads: CATSREGIGRRFMETQYF. In DNA, the CDR3 is TGTGCCACCAGCAGAGAGGGAATCGGGAGGCGATTCATGGAGACCCAGTACTTC. The rearrangement links TRBV15 to TRBJ2-5, with 7 bases that match TRBD2. This CDR3 has 18 residues. Germline-derived CDR1 and CDR2 are LNHNV and YYDKDF (reference sequence). V lost 0 bases and J lost 5; bases outside the gene matches: 15.